The next 9 T cell receptor beta chains were all read from a single sample in a study of blood T cells in healthy people across ages. The authors ran a second PCR of about 7 to 11 cycles using a sample-barcoded 5' primer and a J-beta primer mix. TCRdb ran MiXCR on the 5' RACE reads and lists one entry per CDR3 protein. The sample lists under 2 million distinct CDR3 sequences; about 31% were seen once. The sequencing sample was made of blood. These receptors originate from a woman aged 30 to 39 in good health.

On this clonotype itself: An end of the junction does not agree with germline; a read error may underlie this. The rearrangement uses TRBV10-1 and TRBJ1-2; the D gene is possibly TRBD1 (5 bases). CDR1 and CDR2 (germline): WNHNN, SYGVQD (reference sequence). The CDR3 totals 13 residues. The CDR3 nucleotides are TGCGCCCGCAGTGGTTTCAGGGAAGGCGGCTACACCTTC. Residues: CARSGFREGGYTF.

This clonotype has more than one count but fewer than ten. CDR3 sequence (DNA): TGTGCCTGGAGTGTATCGCAGGGCTACGAGCAGTACTTC. Translating gives CAWSVSQGYEQYF. V usage is TRBV30 and J usage is TRBJ2-7, with D possibly TRBD1 on 5 matching bases. The germline V gene has CDR1 GTSNPN and CDR2 SVGIG (reference sequence). Deletions cut 0 bases from V and 3 bases from J, with 9 bases between. This CDR3 has 13 residues.

The rearrangement uses TRBV20-1 and TRBJ1-2, with 8 bases matching TRBD1. CDR3 length equals 14 residues. J gave up 9 bases and V 5 bases, and 14 bases lay outside the gene matches. Germline CDR1 DFQATT, CDR2 SNEGSKA (reference sequence). This CDR3 is CSAALHTGGGSYTF. CDR3 DNA sequence: TGCAGTGCTGCCCTGCATACAGGGGGAGGTAGCTACACCTTC.

V is TRBV6-6 and J is TRBJ2-5; 7 nucleotides align to TRBD1. The junction had 9 bases not matched to a gene; V was cut back by 6 bases and J by 2 bases. The CDR3 is made up of 15 amino acids. The germline CDR1 and CDR2 sequences are MNHNY and SVGAGI (reference sequence). The CDR3 DNA is TGTGCCAGCAGCTACCTGACAGGGAATCAAGAGACCCAGTACTTC. Its protein is CASSYLTGNQETQYF.

This clonotype appeared a few times. The V and J genes are TRBV20-1 and TRBJ1-1; D may be TRBD1 (5 bases). Germline V gene lookup returns CDR1 DFQATT and CDR2 SNEGSKA (reference sequence). The CDR3 loop spans 13 amino acids. Trimming left V 5 bases short and J 3 bases short, with 13 bases between. This CDR3 is CSALAGEDTEAFF. The DNA for the CDR3 is TGCAGTGCTCTCGCGGGGGAGGACACTGAAGCTTTCTTT.

This clonotype was seen a handful of times. The chain carries TRBV6-5 and TRBJ1-2, with D tentatively TRBD1 (5 bases). This CDR3 has 13 amino acids. Germline CDR1 reads MNHEY; CDR2 reads SVGAGI. Trimming removed 7 bases at V and 3 bases at J, with 12 bases between. In DNA form, the CDR3 reads TGTGCCAGCACCTTCGGAGGGGACTATGGCTACACCTTC. The encoded protein is CASTFGGDYGYTF.

This clonotype was counted only a few times. The chain recombines TRBV9 with TRBJ1-3; no clear D gene. V was cut by 3 bases and J by 2 bases, with 9 bases left in between. The CDR3 has 14 amino acids. Germline V gene data show CDR1 as SGDLS and CDR2 as YYNGEE. The CDR3 nucleotides read TGTGCCAGCAGCGCAGACCTGGCTGGAAACACCATATATTTT. Translation: CASSADLAGNTIYF. Variable domain in full (rest from reference TRBV9 and TRBJ1-3): DSGVTQTPKHLITATGQRVTLRCSPRSGDLSVYWYQQSLDQGLQFLIQYYNGEERAKGNILERFSAQQFPDLHSELNLSSLELGDSALYFCASSADLAGNTIYFGEGSWLTVV.

This chain uses TRBV6-1 with TRBJ2-5, with 13 bases aligning to TRBD2. Germline CDR1 reads MNHNS; CDR2 reads SASEGT. The length of the CDR3 is 15 residues. Germline trimming cut 6 bases from V and 3 bases from J; bases unmatched to any gene: 4. For the CDR3, the DNA is TGTGCCAGCAGCGCCGGGACTAGCGGGAAAGAGACCCAGTACTTC. As protein: CASSAGTSGKETQYF.

V usage is TRBV9 and J usage is TRBJ2-7; 7 bases agree with TRBD1. J gave up 2 bases and V 6 bases, and 8 bases lay outside the gene matches. This CDR3 comprises 14 residues. The germline V gene encodes CDR1 SGDLS and CDR2 YYNGEE. In nucleotides, the CDR3 is TGTGCCAGCACCCAGGGGGAAATCCCCTACGAGCAGTACTTC. It specifies CASTQGEIPYEQYF.